This TCR beta chain was identified in a study of neoadjuvant anti-PD-1 for oral cavity cancer. Looking at the study overall: Patients without progression got a fourth dose around day 43.

Analysis of PBMCs was direct, with no culture step. The data were produced by immunoSEQ multiplex PCR, yet TCRdb's version contains in-frame clones alone and is incomplete. The table records approximately 74,000 clones, around 80% of them present only once. From germline, CDR1 is SQVTM and CDR2 ANQGSEA. Trimming removed 5 bases at V and 4 bases at J, with 23 bases between. The CDR3 totals 16 residues. Study findings and constraints: Each response group had just a few patients in TCR analyses.

This clone has only one observation. Its antigen is still unknown. The material was PBMCs, obtained before nivolumab (anti-PD-1) treatment. This clonotype was obtained from a person aged 40-85 years with oral cavity squamous cell carcinoma. This rearrangement joins TRBV29-1 to TRBJ1-2; the D is unclear. This CDR3 reads CSVFDAFESWGYGYTF. The CDR3 region has the DNA TGCAGCGTTTTCGACGCCTTCGAATCGTGGGGCTATGGCTACACCTTC.